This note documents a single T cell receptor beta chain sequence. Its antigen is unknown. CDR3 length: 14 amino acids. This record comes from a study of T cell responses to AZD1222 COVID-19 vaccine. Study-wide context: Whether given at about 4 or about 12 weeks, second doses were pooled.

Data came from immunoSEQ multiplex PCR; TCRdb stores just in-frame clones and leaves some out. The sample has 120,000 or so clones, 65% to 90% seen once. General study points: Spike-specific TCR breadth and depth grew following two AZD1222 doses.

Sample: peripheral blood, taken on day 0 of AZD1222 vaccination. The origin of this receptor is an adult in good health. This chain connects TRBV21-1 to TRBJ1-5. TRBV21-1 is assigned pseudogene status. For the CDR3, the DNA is TGTGCCAGTTCCAGGGGAGGCTGCGGCCAGCCCCAGCATTTT. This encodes CASSRGGCGQPQHF.